This entry describes one T cell receptor beta chain. Its antigen is not known. The sample is drawn from a study of beta chain features in type 1 diabetes. Regarding the study as a whole: Shortening that was moderate but significant affected the TCRB CDR3s of Type 1 diabetes patients in all four CD4+ subsets.

The CDR3 has 16 residues. The ends were cut back, 5 bases at V and 2 bases at J, with 18 bases in the middle. Germline V gene sequence: CDR1 MNHNY, CDR2 SVGAGI (reference sequence). The isolated RNA, all of it, was reverse transcribed, so expressed TCRB transcripts were what got sequenced. Assay: immunoSEQ multiplex PCR; the TCRdb copy retains only in-frame clones and omits some. The repertoire consists of approximately 600,000 clones, with roughly 12% occurring once and the leading ten covering over 0.1%. This sequence was found in a man aged 25-40 years with type 1 diabetes. Sequencing used naive CD4+ T cells from blood. The V and J genes are TRBV6-6 and TRBJ2-5; D ambiguous. DNA for the CDR3: TGTGCCAGCAGTCCAGAACACCGACAAGCGCAAGAGACCCAGTACTTC. Protein: CASSPEHRQAQETQYF.